The source of this T cell receptor beta chain is a study of blood T cell repertoires in COVID-19. About the research overall: The origin of the acute and convalescent COVID-19 samples was the United States, Italy and Spain. From T cells, B-cell-depleted T cells, or PBMCs came the material, which was cDNA or gDNA.

In the authors' methods: The authors estimated nucleated cell counts from reference gene primer amplification. The method was immunoSEQ multiplex PCR; TCRdb's version includes in-frame clones alone and lacks a portion of them. The V and J calls and clone size are taken from that table; D and trimming were inferred from the DNA. The sample records approximately 190,000 clones, 80% being singletons. Germline assignment: CDR1 LNHDA and CDR2 SQIVND (reference sequence). The V end was cut by 3 bases, the J end by 0 bases, with 12 bases between. The length of the CDR3 is 15 residues. The sequenced sample was peripheral blood. The V and J genes are TRBV19 and TRBJ2-7, with D hard to call. The source is a man in his 60s with acute or convalescent COVID-19. In DNA form, the CDR3 reads TGTGCCAGTAGTATTCTGGCGGATTCCTCCTACGAGCAGTACTTC. It encodes CASSILADSSYEQYF.